Each of the 27 T cell receptor beta chains below was sequenced from the same sample in a study of T cells in Graves' hyperthyroidism and ophthalmopathy. Researchers took RNA transcripts and amplified the TCR beta CDR3 regions from them. First-round RT-PCR with HTBI primers amplified the TCR CDR3 region. Each CDR3 protein gets one entry after TCRdb re-called the multiplex PCR reads with MiXCR. The repertoire consists of over 450,000 distinct CDR3 sequences, with roughly 14% occurring once and the leading ten covering over 15%. Input material: blood. Receptors were obtained from a woman between 18 and 29 years old with Graves' hyperthyroidism.

Remarks on this clonotype: This could be a read error, since a much larger clone is one nucleotide away. The chain couples TRBV3-1 to TRBJ2-1, with D hard to call. The DNA end favors TRBJ2-7, so the J call may be wrong. This CDR3 region has 12 residues. The germline V gene encodes CDR1 LGHDT and CDR2 YNNKEL (reference sequence). CDR3 protein: CASSQIWNEQYF. Written as DNA, the CDR3 is TGTGCCAGCAGCCAAATCTGGAATGAGCAGTACTTC.

There are many counts of this clonotype. The chain joins TRBV19 to TRBJ1-6; D possibly corresponds to TRBD1 (6 bases). The CDR3 is 14 residues long. CDR1 is LNHDA, CDR2 SQIVND, per germline (reference sequence). The V end lost 5 bases, the J end lost 7 bases, and 12 bases lay between the germline ends. CDR3 bases: TGTGCCAGTAGTTCTGGGGGCCAAAATTCACCCCTCCACTTT. Translated: CASSSGGQNSPLHF.

This clonotype was counted many times. V and J are TRBV27 and TRBJ2-1; tentatively, D is TRBD2 (5 bases). The CDR3 consists of 15 residues. V lost 5 bases and J lost 0, with 11 bases in between. Germline CDR1 and CDR2: MNHEY and SMNVEV (reference sequence). The CDR3 region is CASSTIASSYNEQFF. CDR3 bases: TGTGCCAGCAGTACGATAGCGAGCTCCTACAATGAGCAGTTCTTC.

Ten or more counts support this clonotype. The rearrangement uses TRBV20-1 and TRBJ2-7, with D maybe TRBD2 (7 bases). Trimming removed 5 bases from V and 5 bases from J, with 22 bases in between. The CDR3 runs 15 residues. The V gene's germline CDR1 is DFQATT and CDR2 SNEGSKA (reference sequence). CDR3 DNA sequence: TGCAGTGCTCTTCCCGGGACACGGGGAGGGGACGAGCAGTACTTC. Translation: CSALPGTRGGDEQYF.

A few counts support this clonotype. The J gene is TRBJ2-1, the V gene TRBV29-1; TRBD1 agrees at 8 bases. This CDR3 has 14 amino acids. Germline V gene lookup returns CDR1 SQVTM and CDR2 ANQGSEA. V dropped 7 bases and J dropped 15; count of bases not matched to a gene: 20. CDR3 sequence reads: CSAITVDRQGKRFF. CDR3 bases: TGCAGCGCCATAACCGTAGATAGACAGGGGAAGAGGTTCTTC.

The chain links TRBV2 to TRBJ1-2; 10 bases map to TRBD1. CDR3 size: 15 residues. The junction had 7 bases not matched to a gene; V was cut back by 6 bases and J by 3 bases. Germline V gene lookup returns CDR1 SNHLY and CDR2 FYNNEI. The CDR3 reads CASSRQGAMDYGYTF. In DNA form, the CDR3 reads TGTGCCAGCAGCAGACAGGGGGCGATGGACTATGGCTACACCTTC.

In this sample, this clonotype turned up many times. A much larger clone lies a single base off, so this may be a read error. V usage is TRBV7-9 and J usage is TRBJ2-3; D possibly matches TRBD1 or TRBD2 (5 bases each). Germline CDR1 reads SEHNR; CDR2 reads FQNEAQ (reference sequence). V was trimmed by 7 bases and J by 2 bases, leaving 10 bases between them. The CDR3 loop spans 13 amino acids. This CDR3 is CASNLGTTDTQYF. The CDR3, as DNA: TGTGCCAGCAACCTGGGGACCACAGATACGCAGTATTTT.

There are many counts of this clonotype. The rearrangement uses TRBV12-5 and TRBJ1-1; D not resolved. Germline V gene lookup returns CDR1 LGHNT and CDR2 FRNRAP. The germline V and J ends were trimmed by 1 base and 11 bases, with 11 bases remaining between them. The CDR3 is made up of 12 amino acids. The CDR3 spells CASGLATLRAFF. The CDR3 nucleotides are TGTGCTAGTGGTTTGGCGACGTTACGGGCTTTCTTT.

V usage is TRBV6-2 or TRBV6-3 and J usage is TRBJ2-5, with TRBD2 identical over 7 bases. With 4 bases clipped from V and 5 bases from J, the junction kept 10 bases outside the gene matches. Germline V gene sequence: CDR1 MNHEY, CDR2 SVGEGT. The CDR3 spans 15 residues. CDR3 bases: TGTGCCAGCAGTTGCGGGGGTAGACGTAAGGAGACCCAGTACTTC. Translated, it gives CASSCGGRRKETQYF.

This clonotype was recorded at least ten times. The chain has TRBV11-3 and TRBJ2-7, with D unclear. The CDR3 sequence is 14 residues long. The germline gives CDR1 SGHNT, CDR2 YENEEA. V lost 0 bases and J lost 0, with 6 bases in between. CDR3: CASSLEIISYEQYF. As DNA, the CDR3 is TGTGCCAGCAGCTTAGAGATAATCTCCTACGAGCAGTACTTC.

This clonotype was detected ten times or more. This chain connects TRBV2 to TRBJ1-1, with 7 bases fitting TRBD1. CDR1 is SNHLY, CDR2 FYNNEI, per germline. After removal of 7 bases from V and 5 bases from J, the junction contained 13 bases not matched to a gene. CDR3 length: 15 residues. Written as DNA, the CDR3 is TGTGCCAGCACCCGGGCGCTAGACAGGGTTACTGAAGCTTTCTTT. Translating it yields CASTRALDRVTEAFF.

This clonotype came up many times. The chain joins TRBV29-1 to TRBJ2-7; D remains ambiguous. V was pared by 7 bases and J by 2 bases, with 18 bases between. Germline CDR1 and CDR2: SQVTM and ANQGSEA. The CDR3 contains 14 residues. CDR3 DNA sequence: TGCAGCGCTGGATCCGGCACGGCAGCCTACGAGCAGTACTTC. It translates to CSAGSGTAAYEQYF.

The CDR3 region is CASSILRGRTDTQYF. In DNA, the CDR3 is TGTGCCAGTAGTATCCTCCGGGGCAGGACAGATACGCAGTATTTT. The chain employs TRBV19 and TRBJ2-3; D is tentatively TRBD1 or TRBD2 (5 bases each). V gave up 3 bases and J gave up 3 bases, with 13 bases separating them. CDR1 and CDR2 from the germline V gene are LNHDA and SQIVND (reference sequence). The CDR3 has 15 residues.

This clonotype has at least ten counts. V gene TRBV7-3 combines with J gene TRBJ2-1; D gene unclear. Germline V gene data show CDR1 as SGHTA and CDR2 as FQGTGA. CDR3 size: 14 residues. Deletions cut 1 base from V and 8 bases from J, with 12 bases between. For the CDR3, the DNA is TGTGCCAGCAGCTTAAGTGTTAGCTGGGATGAGCAGTTCTTC. It codes for CASSLSVSWDEQFF.

This clonotype was found a few times. Just one base apart from a much larger clone, this may be a read error. J is TRBJ2-1 and V is TRBV2; D might be TRBD2 (6 bases). Germline V gives CDR1 SNHLY, CDR2 FYNNEI. V gave up 10 bases and J gave up 8 bases, with 18 bases separating them. This CDR3 contains 13 residues. The CDR3 DNA follows: TGTGCCAACAATCGACTAGTGGGGGATGAGCAGTTCTTC. Its translation is CANNRLVGDEQFF.

This clonotype was picked up many times. The gene calls are TRBV25-1 and TRBJ1-4, with D hard to call. CDR3 length: 14 residues. The V end was cut by 4 bases, the J end by 4 bases, with 10 bases between. Germline V lookup: CDR1 MGHDK, CDR2 SYGVNS. This chain's CDR3 is CASSGLYINEKLFF. The DNA of the CDR3 is TGTGCCAGCAGTGGACTTTATATTAATGAAAAACTGTTTTTT.

There are many counts of this clonotype. In DNA, the CDR3 is TGTGCCAGCAGTTTTCGGGGGGCTTACAATGAGCAGTTCTTC. Its protein product is CASSFRGAYNEQFF. V and J are TRBV12-3 or TRBV12-4 and TRBJ2-1; possible D gene TRBD2, 7 bases. V gave up 3 bases and J gave up 4 bases, with 10 bases separating them. The CDR3 sequence is 14 residues long.

This clonotype appeared many times. The chain links TRBV27 to TRBJ2-3, with 12 bases fitting TRBD2. Looked up from germline, CDR1 is MNHEY and CDR2 is SMNVEV (reference sequence). V lost 3 bases to trimming and J lost 7 bases; unmatched junction nucleotides: 5. The CDR3 extends over 15 amino acids. The CDR3 region is CASSFYLAGGYTQYF. DNA of the CDR3: TGTGCCAGCAGTTTCTATCTAGCGGGAGGGTATACGCAGTATTTT.

In this sample, this clonotype turned up many times. The V and J genes are TRBV13 and TRBJ2-3; tentatively, D is TRBD1 (5 bases). Trimming pared 7 bases from V and 3 bases from J, leaving 14 bases between. This CDR3 spans 14 amino acids. In germline, CDR1 is PRHDT, CDR2 FYEKMQ (reference sequence). CDR3: CASTQQDLTDTQYF. CDR3 nucleotide sequence: TGTGCCAGCACCCAACAGGATTTGACAGATACGCAGTATTTT.

This chain links TRBV10-2 with TRBJ1-1; D unresolved. Between the trimmed V and J ends, which lost 10 bases and 8 bases, there was a span of 8 bases. Per the germline V gene, CDR1 is WSHSY and CDR2 is SAAADI. This CDR3 is 9 amino acids long. CDR3 residues: CATPQEAFF. DNA for the CDR3: TGCGCCACCCCACAGGAAGCTTTCTTT.

This sequence joins TRBV6-1 and TRBJ1-5; perhaps TRBD1 as D (6 bases). Germline CDR1 MNHNS, CDR2 SASEGT. The CDR3 has 17 residues. The V end lost 2 bases, the J end lost 3 bases, and 17 bases lay between the germline ends. CDR3 loop: CASSERGPGQTNQPQHF. As DNA, the CDR3 is TGTGCCAGCAGTGAACGGGGCCCCGGACAGACCAATCAGCCCCAGCATTTT.

Of note for this clonotype: Just one base apart from a much larger clone, this may be a read error. The chain recombines TRBV4-1 with TRBJ2-1; 9 bases line up with TRBD2. The CDR3 is 20 amino acids. The germline gives CDR1 MGHRA, CDR2 YSYEKL. The CDR3 loop reads CASSRAGGGFATSGYNQQFF. CDR3 coding DNA: TGCGCCAGCAGCCGGGCCGGAGGGGGGTTTGCGACTAGCGGTTACAATCAGCAGTTCTTC.

This clonotype was counted many times. The chain has TRBV24-1 and TRBJ2-7; TRBD2 agrees at 11 bases. The CDR3 runs 15 residues. Trimming cost V 4 bases and J 3 bases; bases outside gene matches: 4. Germline V lookup: CDR1 KGHDR, CDR2 SFDVKD. This CDR3 is CATSDPGTSGYEQYF. The CDR3 coding sequence is TGTGCCACCAGTGACCCCGGGACTAGCGGCTACGAGCAGTACTTC.

This chain connects TRBV30 to TRBJ2-1, with TRBD1 matching 7 bases. The V gene end was trimmed by 0 bases and the J gene end by 4 bases; junction bases not matched to a gene: 9. Germline V gives CDR1 GTSNPN, CDR2 SVGIG (reference sequence). The CDR3 totals 16 residues. The DNA of the CDR3 is TGTGCCTGGAGTGTAGAAAGGGGGCGAATTTACAATGAGCAGTTCTTC. Encoded protein: CAWSVERGRIYNEQFF. The full variable domain, with the rest looked up from reference TRBV30 and TRBJ2-1, is SQTIHQWPATLVQPVGSPLSLECTVEGTSNPNLYWYRQAAGRGLQLLFYSVGIGQISSEVPQNLSASRPQDRQFILSSKKLLLSDSGFYLCAWSVERGRIYNEQFFGPGTRLTVL.

This clonotype was counted at least ten times. This chain links TRBV2 with TRBJ1-6; no clear D. The CDR3 is made up of 17 amino acids. Germline V gives CDR1 SNHLY, CDR2 FYNNEI. V was pared by 3 bases and J by 0 bases, with 12 bases between. CDR3 residues: CASSDSAASSYNSPLHF. CDR3 coding DNA: TGTGCCAGCAGTGATAGTGCTGCGAGCTCCTATAATTCACCCCTCCACTTT.

As regards this clonotype: A much larger clone lies one base from this, so it may be a read error. V gene TRBV7-2 combines with J gene TRBJ1-3, with D unclear. The CDR3 runs to 13 residues. CDR1 and CDR2 from the germline V gene are SGHTA and FQGNSA. Here the CDR3 reads CASNPGSGNTIHF. In DNA form, the CDR3 reads TGTGCCAGCAACCCAGGCTCTGGAAACACCATACATTTT. Full variable domain (remainder filled in from reference TRBV7-2 and TRBJ1-3): GAGVSQSPSNKVTEKGKDVELRCDPISGHTALYWYRQSLGQGLEFLIYFQGNSAPDKSGLPSDRFSAERTGGSVSTLTIQRTQQEDSAVYLCASNPGSGNTIHFGEGSWLTVV.

This clonotype occurred many times. The CDR3: CASSLGPRHTGELFF. CDR3 coding DNA: TGTGCCAGCAGTTTAGGTCCAAGACACACCGGGGAGCTGTTTTTT. The chain is built from TRBV12-3 or TRBV12-4 and TRBJ2-2; D not resolved. CDR3 length equals 15 residues. Trimming removed 1 base from V and 3 bases from J, with 9 bases in between.